A selection of T cell receptor beta chains follows, all from one sample in a study of early T cells in non-severe SARS-CoV-2 infection. MiXCR was run by TCRdb on the 5' RACE reads, yielding one entry per CDR3 protein. The sample lists about 25,000 distinct CDR3 sequences, approximately 4.4% seen once, with 5% to 8% in the top ten. Sequenced material: whole blood. These receptors came from an adult who was a healthcare worker with PCR-confirmed SARS-CoV-2 infection or an uninfected control (not recorded which). Both conserved end residues are part of each CDR3. A D gene is named only where the DNA matches it firmly. Size tells how often a clone was seen (once, few, many) or the class of an expanded clone, and some rows leave it out.

d_gene | abundance | j_gene | v_gene | CDR3aa | CDR3nt
TRBD1 | many | TRBJ2-4 | TRBV7-9 | CASTQGAKNIQYF | TGTGCCAGCACCCAGGGGGCAAAAAACATTCAGTACTTC
TRBD2 | many | TRBJ2-1 | TRBV5-1 | CASSSPPGTSGRADEQFF | TGCGCCAGCAGCTCCCCCCCCGGGACTAGCGGGAGGGCCGATGAGCAGTTCTTC
. | . | TRBJ2-3 | TRBV5-1 | CASSLGGVNTQYF | TGCGCCAGCAGCTTGGGTGGGGTAAATACGCAGTATTTT
. | . | TRBJ1-2 | TRBV4-1 | CASRAGGAGYGYTF | TGCGCCAGCAGGGCTGGAGGGGCTGGCTATGGCTACACCTTC
. | . | TRBJ2-4 | TRBV12-3/TRBV12-4 | CASSDGTKNIQYF | TGTGCCAGCAGTGACGGGACCAAAAACATTCAGTACTTC
TRBD1 | few | TRBJ1-6 | TRBV28 | CASSSLTGGYNSPLHF | TGTGCCAGCAGTTCCTTAACAGGGGGCTATAATTCACCCCTCCACTTT
. | many | TRBJ1-1 | TRBV6-2/TRBV6-3 | CASSYFAEAFF | TGTGCCAGCAGTTACTTTGCTGAAGCTTTCTTT
. | many | TRBJ2-3 | TRBV7-2 | CASSLSSHWVDTQYF | TGTGCCAGCAGCTTATCTAGCCATTGGGTGGATACGCAGTATTTT
. | many | TRBJ2-5 | TRBV7-9 | CASSSQETQYF | TGTGCCAGCAGCTCACAAGAGACCCAGTACTTC
. | many | TRBJ1-4 | TRBV2 | CASSSGTVREKLFF | TGTGCCAGCAGTAGTGGGACCGTCAGGGAAAAACTGTTTTTT
TRBD2 | many | TRBJ2-1 | TRBV6-5 | CASSYTGLANNEQFF | TGTGCCAGCAGTTACACGGGACTAGCGAACAATGAGCAGTTCTTC
. | . | TRBJ1-1 | TRBV20-1 | CSAAEALSTEAFF | TGCAGTGCTGCGGAGGCGCTGAGCACTGAAGCTTTCTTT
TRBD2 | many | TRBJ2-5 | TRBV10-2 | CASTAGLATETQYF | TGCGCCAGCACTGCGGGACTAGCGACGGAGACCCAGTACTTC
. | few | TRBJ1-2 | TRBV12-3/TRBV12-4 | CASSLVREGYTF | TGTGCCAGCAGTTTAGTAAGGGAGGGCTACACCTTC
. | many | TRBJ1-5 | TRBV6-6 | CASSRTVSNQPQHF | TGTGCCAGCAGTAGGACAGTTAGCAATCAGCCCCAGCATTTT
TRBD1 | . | TRBJ2-2 | TRBV6-2/TRBV6-3 | CASSKRTGINTGDLFF | TGTGCCAGCAGTAAACGGACAGGGATCAACACCGGGGACCTGTTTTTT
. | many | TRBJ2-3 | TRBV18 | CASSPESSTDTQYF | TGTGCCAGCTCACCAGAGTCTAGCACAGATACGCAGTATTTT
. | few | TRBJ2-5 | TRBV29-1 | CSVGGSGRRETQYF | TGCAGCGTTGGGGGCTCGGGTAGAAGGGAGACCCAGTACTTC
TRBD1 | many | TRBJ2-5 | TRBV13 | CASRTGSQEETQYF | TGTGCCAGCAGGACAGGGAGTCAGGAGGAGACCCAGTACTTC
. | many | TRBJ1-1 | TRBV7-9 | CASSMDWNTEAFF | TGTGCCAGCAGCATGGACTGGAACACTGAAGCTTTCTTT